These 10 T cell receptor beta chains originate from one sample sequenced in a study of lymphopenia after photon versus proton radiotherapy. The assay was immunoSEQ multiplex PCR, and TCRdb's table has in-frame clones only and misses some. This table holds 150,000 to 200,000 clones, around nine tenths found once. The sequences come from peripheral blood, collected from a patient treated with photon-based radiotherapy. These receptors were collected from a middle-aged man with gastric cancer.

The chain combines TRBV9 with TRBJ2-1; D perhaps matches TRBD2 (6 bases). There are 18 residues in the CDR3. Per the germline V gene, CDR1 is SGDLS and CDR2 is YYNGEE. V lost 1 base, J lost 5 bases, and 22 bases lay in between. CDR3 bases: TGTGCCAGCAGCGTACTTACAGCCGGAATCGGGGGACACAATGAGCAGTTCTTC. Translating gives CASSVLTAGIGGHNEQFF.

CDR3 DNA: TGTGCCAGCAGCTTGGTGGGTGACGAGCAGTACTTC. Amino acids: CASSLVGDEQYF. V is TRBV5-5 and J is TRBJ2-7; D is ambiguous. Germline V gene sequence: CDR1 SGHKS, CDR2 YYEKEE (reference sequence). CDR3 length: 12 amino acids. V lost 0 bases, J lost 5 bases, and 6 bases lay in between.

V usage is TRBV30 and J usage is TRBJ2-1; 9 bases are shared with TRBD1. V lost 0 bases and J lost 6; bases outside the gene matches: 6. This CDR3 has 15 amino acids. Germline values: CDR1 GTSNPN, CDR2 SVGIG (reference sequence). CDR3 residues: CAWSVRTGVGNEQFF. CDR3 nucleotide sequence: TGTGCCTGGAGTGTACGGACAGGGGTCGGCAATGAGCAGTTCTTC.

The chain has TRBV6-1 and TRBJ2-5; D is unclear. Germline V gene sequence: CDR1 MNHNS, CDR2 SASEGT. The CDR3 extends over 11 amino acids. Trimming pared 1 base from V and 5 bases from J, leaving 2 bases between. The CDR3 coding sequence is TGTGCCAGCAGTGAAGTGGAGACCCAGTACTTC. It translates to CASSEVETQYF.

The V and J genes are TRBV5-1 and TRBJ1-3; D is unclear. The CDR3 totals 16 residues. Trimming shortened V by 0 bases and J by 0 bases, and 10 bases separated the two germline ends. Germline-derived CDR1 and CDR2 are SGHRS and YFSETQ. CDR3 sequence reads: CASSLDSLGSGNTIYF. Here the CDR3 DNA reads TGCGCCAGCAGCTTGGACAGTCTCGGCTCTGGAAACACCATATATTTT. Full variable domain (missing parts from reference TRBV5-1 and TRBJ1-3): KAGVTQTPRYLIKTRGQQVTLSCSPISGHRSVSWYQQTPGQGLQFLFEYFSETQRNKGNFPGRFSGRQFSNSRSEMNVSTLELGDSALYLCASSLDSLGSGNTIYFGEGSWLTVV.

CDR3 DNA sequence: TGTGCCAGCAGCACCCGGGACTTTGGGGGCTATGGCTACACCTTC. This codes for CASSTRDFGGYGYTF. This chain connects TRBV5-6 to TRBJ1-2; a possible D gene is TRBD1 (5 bases). V was clipped by 4 bases and J by 4 bases, with 17 bases between them. Germline assignment: CDR1 SGHDT and CDR2 YYEEEE. The CDR3 length is 15 residues.

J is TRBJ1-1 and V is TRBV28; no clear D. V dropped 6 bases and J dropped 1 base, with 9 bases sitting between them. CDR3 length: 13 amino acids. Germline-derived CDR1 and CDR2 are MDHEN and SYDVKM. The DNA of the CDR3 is TGTGCCAGCAGAAGTGGGAAGAACACTGAAGCTTTCTTT. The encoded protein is CASRSGKNTEAFF.

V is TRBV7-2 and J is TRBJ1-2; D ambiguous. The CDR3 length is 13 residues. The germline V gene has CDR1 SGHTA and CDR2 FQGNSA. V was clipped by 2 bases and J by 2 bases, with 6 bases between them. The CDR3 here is CASSLLANYGYTF. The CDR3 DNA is TGTGCCAGCAGCTTATTGGCGAACTATGGCTACACCTTC.

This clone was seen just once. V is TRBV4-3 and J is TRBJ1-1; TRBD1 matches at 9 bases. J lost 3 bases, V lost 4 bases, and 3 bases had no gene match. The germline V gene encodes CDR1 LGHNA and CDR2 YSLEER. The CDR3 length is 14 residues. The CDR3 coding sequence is TGCGCCAGCAGCCTAGACAGGGGGGACACTGAAGCTTTCTTT. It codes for CASSLDRGDTEAFF.

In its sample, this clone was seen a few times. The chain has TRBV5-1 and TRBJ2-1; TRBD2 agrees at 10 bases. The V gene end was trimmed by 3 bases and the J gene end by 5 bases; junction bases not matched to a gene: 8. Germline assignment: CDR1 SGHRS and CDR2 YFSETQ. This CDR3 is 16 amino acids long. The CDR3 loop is CASSSSSGRSHNEQFF. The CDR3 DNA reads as TGCGCCAGCAGCTCTTCTAGCGGGAGATCCCACAATGAGCAGTTCTTC.